This T cell receptor beta chain was identified during a study of T cells in Graves' hyperthyroidism and ophthalmopathy. Study information: Before any treatment, at initial diagnosis, peripheral blood was collected.

This clonotype turned up a few times. Graves' hyperthyroidism without ophthalmopathy progression within 18 months was termed stable. Those patients with uncontrolled infection, other autoimmune disease, pregnancy or lactation were excluded. The diagnostic basis comprised clinical symptoms, serum thyroxine and TRAb, thyroid ultrasound and orbital computed tomography. V lost 5 bases and J lost 8; bases outside the gene matches: 9. The CDR3 extends over 15 amino acids. Germline CDR1 reads SGHTA; CDR2 reads FQGNSA. Amplification yielded TCR beta CDR3 regions, with RNA transcripts as the source. First-round RT-PCR with HTBI primers amplified the TCR CDR3 region. TCRdb fed the multiplex PCR reads into MiXCR, producing one record per CDR3 protein. The table has fewer than 700,000 distinct CDR3 sequences, under 20% seen once; the top ten hold over 3.5%.

The clonotype originates from a woman in her 30s with Graves' hyperthyroidism. The chain carries TRBV7-2 and TRBJ2-2; 9 nucleotides match TRBD1. The specimen sequenced was blood. In nucleotides, the CDR3 is TGTGCCAGCAGCCTCCGGGGACAGGGATGGGGGGAGCTGTTTTTT. Amino acids: CASSLRGQGWGELFF.